The rows below give T cell receptor beta chains drawn from one sample of a study of Ad26.COV2.S vaccination and SARS-CoV-2 variants. Assay: immunoSEQ multiplex PCR; the TCRdb copy retains only in-frame clones and omits some. The sample includes about 250,000 clones, around 90% of them seen just once. Sequenced material: peripheral blood, taken in a trial of Ad26.COV2.S vaccine versus placebo. All receptors derive from a person between 18 and 59 years old who received the Ad26.COV2.S COVID-19 vaccine or a placebo. Both conserved end residues are part of each CDR3. D genes are given only for firm matches. For some rows the clone size is stated as once, few or many, or as a class when expanded; others skip it.

cdr3_aa cdr3_nt clone_size j_call d_call v_call
CASAEQGEAGELFF TGCGCCAGCGCCGAGCAGGGGGAGGCCGGGGAGCTGTTTTTT . TRBJ2-2 . TRBV5-1
CASSYSIGAQETQYF TGTGCCAGCAGTTACTCGATTGGCGCCCAAGAGACCCAGTACTTC . TRBJ2-5 . TRBV6-5
CASSYAATANEQFF TGTGCCAGCAGTTACGCGGCGACGGCTAATGAGCAGTTCTTC . TRBJ2-1 . TRBV6-2/TRBV6-3
CAWSGQGNNQPQHF TGTGCCTGGAGCGGACAGGGGAACAATCAGCCCCAGCATTTT few TRBJ1-5 TRBD1 TRBV30
CASSLQGQETQYF TGTGCCAGTAGTTTACAGGGGCAAGAGACCCAGTACTTC once TRBJ2-5 TRBD1 TRBV19
CASSQDDLWGYGEAFF TGTGCCAGCAGCCAAGACGATTTGTGGGGGTATGGTGAAGCTTTCTTT . TRBJ1-1 . TRBV3-1/TRBV3-2
CASRQSTQQEFF TGTGCCAGCAGACAGTCGACGCAGCAGGAGTTCTTC . TRBJ2-1 . TRBV6-4
CASSLGSAGGYNEQFF TGTGCTAGCAGCTTAGGGTCGGCAGGGGGCTACAATGAGCAGTTCTTC . TRBJ2-1 TRBD1 TRBV7-7
CASSLDRTGSPLHF TGTGCCAGCAGTTTAGATCGTACAGGATCACCCCTCCACTTT few TRBJ1-6 . TRBV27
CATSRGTVEVETQYF TGTGCCACCAGCAGAGGGACAGTTGAGGTGGAGACCCAGTACTTC once TRBJ2-5 . TRBV15
CASSQGRRISTDTQYF TGTGCCAGCAGCCAGGGCAGGAGAATTAGCACAGATACGCAGTATTTT . TRBJ2-3 . TRBV5-8
CASSRRGGLLRGSGGSPLHF TGTGCCAGCAGCCGACGAGGGGGGCTCCTTCGTGGGTCGGGCGGTTCACCCCTCCACTTT . TRBJ1-6 . TRBV7-6
CASTTGHLGETQYF TGCGCCAGCACCACGGGACACCTTGGAGAGACCCAGTACTTC once TRBJ2-5 . TRBV5-1
CASSYMGLDRPNTGELFF TGTGCCAGCAGTTATATGGGGTTGGACCGACCCAACACCGGGGAGCTGTTTTTT . TRBJ2-2 . TRBV6-2/TRBV6-3
CASSQEGDSYNSPLHF TGCGCCAGCAGCCAAGAGGGGGACAGCTATAATTCACCCCTCCACTTT . TRBJ1-6 TRBD1 TRBV4-1
CASSLGGVTGELFF TGTGCCAGCAGCTTAGGCGGGGTCACCGGGGAGCTGTTTTTT . TRBJ2-2 . TRBV11-3
CASSEVIGGSQPQHF TGTGCCAGCAGTGAGGTAATTGGGGGGAGCCAGCCCCAGCATTTT few TRBJ1-5 . TRBV2
CASSLWGTDTQYF TGCGCCAGCAGCCTTTGGGGCACAGATACGCAGTATTTT . TRBJ2-3 . TRBV4-3
CASSKASGRGSYNEQFF TGTGCCAGCAGTAAAGCCAGCGGGAGGGGATCCTACAATGAGCAGTTCTTC . TRBJ2-1 TRBD2 TRBV27
CASSLGAGTGVGGYTF TGTGCCAGCAGCTTGGGGGCCGGGACAGGGGTTGGTGGCTACACCTTC . TRBJ1-2 TRBD1 TRBV5-4
CASSLLRTLTYEQYF TGTGCCAGCAGTCTCTTACGGACACTTACCTACGAGCAGTACTTC many TRBJ2-7 . TRBV6-2/TRBV6-3
CASSINMAGDGGYTF TGTGCCAGTAGTATTAATATGGCAGGGGATGGCGGCTACACCTTC once TRBJ1-2 . TRBV19
CASSEELGQDTEAFF TGTGCCAGCAGTGAGGAGCTGGGGCAGGACACTGAAGCTTTCTTT . TRBJ1-1 . TRBV2
CASSRDGTGAQYF TGTGCCAGCAGCAGGGACGGTACCGGAGCCCAGTACTTC . TRBJ2-5 . TRBV6-5
CASSVNGRRFNEKLFF TGTGCCAGCAGTGTAAATGGACGGAGGTTTAATGAAAAACTGTTTTTT . TRBJ1-4 . TRBV6-1
CASSLAESAGGLNEQFF TGTGCCAGCAGCTTGGCCGAGAGCGCGGGGGGGCTTAATGAGCAGTTCTTC . TRBJ2-1 TRBD2 TRBV5-4
CASSLKGRSGFSGNTIYF TGTGCCAGCAGTTTAAAAGGACGGTCAGGCTTCTCTGGAAACACCATATATTTT . TRBJ1-3 . TRBV27
CASSLTGRSSGANVLTF TGCGCCAGCAGCTTAACGGGACGTAGCTCTGGGGCCAACGTCCTGACTTTC . TRBJ2-6 . TRBV5-1
CASGPRQGNKDRPGTQYF TGTGCTAGTGGTCCTCGACAGGGTAATAAAGATCGACCTGGGACGCAGTATTTT . TRBJ2-3 TRBD1 TRBV12-5
CASSEDRFGYTF TGTGCCAGCAGTGAGGACAGGTTTGGCTACACCTTC . TRBJ1-2 TRBD1 TRBV25-1
CASSRDPSSYEQYF TGTGCCAGCAGCCGGGACCCAAGCTCCTACGAGCAGTACTTC . TRBJ2-7 . TRBV9
CASSYSTGELFF TGTGCCAGCAGTTACAGCACCGGGGAGCTGTTTTTT few TRBJ2-2 . TRBV6-2/TRBV6-3
CASSITGGITLHF TGTGCCAGTAGTATTACAGGGGGGATCACCCTCCACTTT . TRBJ1-6 TRBD1 TRBV19
CARAQGQGETGELFF TGTGCCAGAGCTCAGGGACAGGGTGAAACCGGGGAGCTGTTTTTT . TRBJ2-2 TRBD1 TRBV6-5
CASSAGQLQETQYF TGCGCCAGCAGCGCGGGACAGCTGCAAGAGACCCAGTACTTC . TRBJ2-5 . TRBV5-1
CASSHMTSGRNTGELFF TGTGCCAGCAGTCACATGACTAGCGGTAGGAACACCGGGGAGCTGTTTTTT . TRBJ2-2 TRBD2 TRBV6-2/TRBV6-3
CASSSRQRDNYGYTF TGTGCCAGCAGCTCCCGGCAAAGGGATAACTATGGCTACACCTTC . TRBJ1-2 . TRBV7-9
CASSFRSDRVWEQYF TGCGCCAGCAGCTTTCGGTCGGACAGGGTGTGGGAGCAGTACTTC once TRBJ2-7 TRBD1 TRBV5-1
CASREGANRSQYF TGTGCCAGCAGGGAGGGGGCAAATCGCTCCCAGTACTTC . TRBJ2-5 . TRBV6-1
CASSLAGNYGYTF TGTGCCAGCAGCTTGGCCGGTAACTATGGCTACACCTTC . TRBJ1-2 . TRBV5-4
CASSGQGVGEKLFF TGTGCCAGCAGCGGACAGGGTGTGGGAGAAAAACTGTTTTTT . TRBJ1-4 TRBD1 TRBV9
CASGRETGFGYTF TGCGCCAGCGGCAGGGAAACAGGGTTTGGCTACACCTTC few TRBJ1-2 . TRBV5-1